These 24 T cell receptor beta chains originate from one sample sequenced in a study of blood T cell repertoires in COVID-19. Method: immunoSEQ multiplex PCR; TCRdb's copy keeps in-frame clones and lacks some. The table includes some 380,000 clones, roughly 90% detected once. Sequencing used peripheral blood. The source of these receptors is a young man with active or convalescent COVID-19.

CDR3 in DNA: TGCGCCAGCAGCTATACTAGCGGGGGGGCAGCAGCCAAAAACATTCAGTACTTC. Its protein is CASSYTSGGAAAKNIQYF. The genes are TRBV5-1 and TRBJ2-4; 13 bases match TRBD2. Germline assignment: CDR1 SGHRS and CDR2 YFSETQ. The CDR3 is made up of 18 amino acids. The V gene end was trimmed by 3 bases and the J gene end by 0 bases; junction bases not matched to a gene: 6.

The V gene is TRBV27, the J gene TRBJ2-5; TRBD2 agrees at 8 bases. This CDR3 contains 15 residues. V trimming: 2 bases; J trimming: 5 bases; junction bases outside the gene matches: 7. CDR1 is MNHEY and CDR2 is SMNVEV in the germline V gene (reference sequence). In nucleotides, the CDR3 is TGTGCCAGCAGTTTAAGTCGGGGGGGCCCCGAGACCCAGTACTTC. Protein: CASSLSRGGPETQYF.

This clone has a single count. The chain combines TRBV5-4 with TRBJ2-7; TRBD2 matches 10 bases. V was pared by 0 bases and J by 4 bases, with 10 bases of the junction left unmatched. There are 17 residues in the CDR3. The germline CDR1 and CDR2 sequences are SGHNT and YYREEE (reference sequence). The CDR3: CASSLVSLAGVDYEQYF. The CDR3 DNA follows: TGTGCCAGCAGCTTGGTTTCCCTAGCGGGAGTCGATTACGAGCAGTACTTC.

This clone has just one count. The J gene is TRBJ1-1, the V gene TRBV7-9, with 12 bases matching TRBD1. The germline V gene has CDR1 SEHNR and CDR2 FQNEAQ (reference sequence). V dropped 4 bases and J dropped 1; count of bases not matched to a gene: 13. The CDR3 covers 19 residues. In DNA form, the CDR3 reads TGTGCCAGCAGCTACCGGGACAGGGGGCGGCGGAGTGGGAACACTGAAGCTTTCTTT. Its translation: CASSYRDRGRRSGNTEAFF. The whole variable domain, remainder taken from reference TRBV7-9 and TRBJ1-1, is DTGVSQNPRHKITKRGQNVTFRCDPISEHNRLYWYRQTLGQGPEFLTYFQNEAQLEKSRLLSDRFSAERPKGSFSTLEIQRTEQGDSAMYLCASSYRDRGRRSGNTEAFFGQGTRLTVV.

CDR3 loop: CASSRGLGSQETQYF. CDR3 in DNA: TGTGCCAGCAGCCGTGGTCTAGGGAGCCAAGAGACCCAGTACTTC. V gene TRBV3-1 (or the pseudogene TRBV3-2) combines with J gene TRBJ2-5; the D gene is possibly TRBD2 (5 bases). Germline CDR1 LGHDT, CDR2 YNNKEL (reference sequence). The germline V and J ends were trimmed by 4 bases and 1 base, with 13 bases remaining between them. The CDR3 totals 15 residues.

The chain recombines TRBV6-5 with TRBJ1-6; maybe TRBD1 (5 bases). V was trimmed by 7 bases and J by 10 bases, leaving 17 bases between them. The CDR3 is 14 residues long. From germline, CDR1 is MNHEY and CDR2 SVGAGI. CDR3 region: CASTISGGGSPLHF. The CDR3 DNA sequence: TGTGCCAGCACAATCAGCGGGGGGGGATCACCCCTCCACTTT.

The J gene is TRBJ1-2, the V gene TRBV5-1; 7 nucleotides match TRBD1. The CDR3 has 13 residues. Germline assignment: CDR1 SGHRS and CDR2 YFSETQ. V shed 4 bases and J 10 bases; nucleotides not matched to a gene: 10. In nucleotides, the CDR3 is TGCGCCAGCAGCCGGGGACAGATCGAGCACTACACCTTC. As protein: CASSRGQIEHYTF. The variable domain in full, with the rest retrieved from reference TRBV5-1 and TRBJ1-2, is KAGVTQTPRYLIKTRGQQVTLSCSPISGHRSVSWYQQTPGQGLQFLFEYFSETQRNKGNFPGRFSGRQFSNSRSEMNVSTLELGDSALYLCASSRGQIEHYTFGSGTRLTVV.

The chain couples TRBV5-6 to TRBJ1-1; tentatively, D is TRBD1 (6 bases). Looked up from germline, CDR1 is SGHDT and CDR2 is YYEEEE. This CDR3 region has 15 residues. Trimming took 3 bases from V and 4 from J, leaving 16 bases between them. For the CDR3, the DNA is TGTGCCAGCAGCTGGTCGACAGGCATGAGCACTGAAGCTTTCTTT. Its protein product is CASSWSTGMSTEAFF.

The rearrangement joins TRBV13 to TRBJ1-4, with 10 positions matching TRBD1. Germline V gene lookup returns CDR1 PRHDT and CDR2 FYEKMQ (reference sequence). V shed 0 bases and J 7 bases; nucleotides not matched to a gene: 5. The CDR3 extends over 16 amino acids. CDR3 sequence (DNA): TGTGCCAGCAGCTTAGGAGGGACAGGGGTTTTTGAAAAACTGTTTTTT. Translating it yields CASSLGGTGVFEKLFF.

This clone has only a few counts. The V call is TRBV6-5, the J call TRBJ1-4; 7 nucleotides line up with TRBD1. The CDR3 has 14 amino acids. Losses at the gene ends were 0 bases for V and 13 bases for J; bases not matched to a gene: 8. CDR1 and CDR2 (germline): MNHEY, SVGAGI. The CDR3 nucleotides read TGTGCCAGCAGTTACTCGAACCAGGGGGAGTCACTGTTTTTT. It encodes CASSYSNQGESLFF.

The J gene is TRBJ1-5, the V gene TRBV3-1 (or the pseudogene TRBV3-2); D is undetermined. Trimming took 5 bases from V and 9 from J, leaving 17 bases between them. Germline lookup yields CDR1 LGHDT and CDR2 YNNKEL (reference sequence). The CDR3 loop spans 14 amino acids. CDR3 DNA sequence: TGTGCCAGCAGCTCCCGGGATTCTCCCTGGCCCCAGCATTTT. Encoded protein: CASSSRDSPWPQHF.

This clone has a handful of counts. The chain is built from TRBV18 and TRBJ2-5; TRBD2 agrees at 9 bases. Trimming removed 4 bases from V and 3 bases from J; junction bases left unmatched: 3. Germline CDR1 is KGHSH and CDR2 is LQKENI. The CDR3 runs 14 residues. CDR3 in amino acids: CASSLGLAKETQYF. The CDR3 bases are TGTGCCAGCTCACTTGGACTAGCGAAAGAGACCCAGTACTTC.

As regards this clone: Other nucleotide sequences from this sample produce the same CDR3. J is TRBJ1-1 and V is TRBV9, with D maybe TRBD1 (5 bases). Between the trimmed V and J ends, which lost 0 bases and 3 bases, there was a span of 6 bases. Germline CDR1 SGDLS, CDR2 YYNGEE. The CDR3 has 13 amino acids. CDR3 residues: CASSVARDTEAFF. CDR3 nucleotide sequence: TGTGCCAGCAGCGTAGCCAGGGACACTGAAGCTTTCTTT.

The V and J genes are TRBV5-1 and TRBJ2-4, with TRBD2 matching over 13 bases. With 5 bases clipped from V and 6 bases from J, the junction kept 5 bases outside the gene matches. The CDR3 loop spans 15 amino acids. Germline CDR1 and CDR2: SGHRS and YFSETQ. The CDR3 is CASRGLAGEGNIQYF. CDR3 DNA: TGCGCCAGCAGAGGACTAGCGGGAGAGGGAAACATTCAGTACTTC.

This clone appeared once. The chain carries TRBV2 and TRBJ1-1, with D perhaps TRBD1 (6 bases). CDR3 length: 14 amino acids. The germline V gene has CDR1 SNHLY and CDR2 FYNNEI. Trimming took off 3 bases at V and 3 bases at J, with 11 bases between the two ends. The CDR3 loop is CASSDRQGYTEAFF. DNA of the CDR3: TGTGCCAGCAGTGACAGGCAGGGGTACACTGAAGCTTTCTTT.

This clone occurred a few times. V gene TRBV7-3 combines with J gene TRBJ1-1; D perhaps matches TRBD1 (5 bases). The CDR3 is made up of 14 amino acids. V dropped 2 bases and J dropped 1 base, with 8 bases sitting between them. Germline V gene lookup returns CDR1 SGHTA and CDR2 FQGTGA. The CDR3 sequence is CASSLQGENTEAFF. The CDR3 DNA follows: TGTGCCAGCAGCTTACAGGGTGAGAACACTGAAGCTTTCTTT.

The chain carries TRBV18 and TRBJ2-7; D may be TRBD2 (5 bases). Germline-derived CDR1 and CDR2 are KGHSH and LQKENI. Deletions cut 0 bases from V and 0 bases from J, with 15 bases between. CDR3 length: 17 amino acids. CDR3 protein: CASSPPGQADSSYEQYF. CDR3 sequence (DNA): TGTGCCAGCTCACCACCGGGTCAAGCGGATAGCTCCTACGAGCAGTACTTC.

This clone was counted only a few times. The chain links TRBV30 to TRBJ1-3; D gene ambiguous. Germline assignment: CDR1 GTSNPN and CDR2 SVGIG (reference sequence). V gave up 5 bases and J gave up 8 bases, with 10 bases separating them. This CDR3 has 11 residues. Here the CDR3 DNA reads TGTGCCTGGGCCTGGAGGCACACCATATATTTT. It translates to CAWAWRHTIYF.

The chain is built from TRBV10-3 and TRBJ1-3; maybe TRBD1 (6 bases). Germline CDR1 reads ENHRY; CDR2 reads SYGVKD. The V end was cut by 10 bases, the J end by 0 bases, with 13 bases between. The CDR3 is made up of 14 amino acids. CDR3: CATGLDSSGNTIYF. The CDR3 DNA is TGTGCCACCGGCCTGGACAGCTCTGGAAACACCATATATTTT.

The chain carries TRBV3-1 (or the pseudogene TRBV3-2) and TRBJ1-2, with 7 nucleotides matching TRBD1. The germline gives CDR1 LGHDT, CDR2 YNNKEL (reference sequence). The CDR3 is 17 amino acids. The ends lost 2 bases at V and 4 bases at J; junction bases unmatched: 13. CDR3 amino acids: CASSQRLLDRHPYGYTF. Written as DNA, the CDR3 is TGTGCCAGCAGCCAACGACTACTGGACAGGCACCCCTATGGCTACACCTTC.

The sample holds a few counts of this clone. The sample has other DNA sequences that encode this CDR3 too. The V gene is TRBV27, the J gene TRBJ2-1, with D perhaps TRBD1 (6 bases). Germline V gene lookup returns CDR1 MNHEY and CDR2 SMNVEV (reference sequence). With 6 bases removed from V and 4 bases from J, the gap between germline ends came to 10 bases. This CDR3 is built from 13 residues. CDR3 loop: CASSLGTYNEQFF. CDR3 nucleotide sequence: TGTGCCAGCAGCCTCGGGACATACAATGAGCAGTTCTTC.

There are a few counts of this clone. The V call is TRBV6-5, the J call TRBJ1-1, with 8 bases lining up with TRBD1. Losses at the gene ends were 7 bases for V and 3 bases for J; bases not matched to a gene: 7. There are 14 residues in the CDR3. In germline, CDR1 is MNHEY, CDR2 SVGAGI. The DNA for the CDR3 is TGTGCCAGCACTATGACAGGGGCCCACACTGAAGCTTTCTTT. It translates to CASTMTGAHTEAFF.

V usage is TRBV28 and J usage is TRBJ1-2; D unresolved. V was pared by 8 bases and J by 0 bases, with 13 bases between. This CDR3 comprises 14 residues. CDR1 and CDR2 (germline): MDHEN, SYDVKM. The CDR3 sequence: CASVGSGSNYGYTF. As DNA, the CDR3 is TGTGCCAGCGTCGGATCAGGATCTAACTATGGCTACACCTTC.

The genes are TRBV14 and TRBJ1-6; maybe TRBD1 (5 bases). The CDR3 covers 13 residues. With 2 bases removed from V and 9 bases from J, the gap between germline ends came to 8 bases. Looked up from germline, CDR1 is SGHDN and CDR2 is FVKESK. The CDR3: CASSQQGSSPLHF. Here the CDR3 DNA reads TGTGCCAGCAGCCAACAGGGTTCTTCACCCCTCCACTTT.